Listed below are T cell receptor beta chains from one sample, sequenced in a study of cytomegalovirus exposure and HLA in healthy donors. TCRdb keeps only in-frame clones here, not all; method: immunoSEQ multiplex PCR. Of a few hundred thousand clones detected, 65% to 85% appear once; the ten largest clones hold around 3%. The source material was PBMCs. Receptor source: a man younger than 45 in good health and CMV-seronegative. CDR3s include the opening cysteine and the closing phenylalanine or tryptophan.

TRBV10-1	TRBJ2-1	CASSDRGGAFCDEQFF
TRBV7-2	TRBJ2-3	CASSWAGGTQYF
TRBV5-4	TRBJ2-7	CASSPRTGWDEQYF
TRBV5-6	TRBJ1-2	CASSFSQGHYGYTF
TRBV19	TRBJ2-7	CASSTFAGTPNEQYF
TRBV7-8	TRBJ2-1	CASSSLPFDEQFF
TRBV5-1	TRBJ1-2	CASQDRTSGGYTF
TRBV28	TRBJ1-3	CASSPGDSSGNTIYF
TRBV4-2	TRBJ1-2	CASSQLDRGLYGYTF
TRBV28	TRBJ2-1	CASSTGNNEQFF
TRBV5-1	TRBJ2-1	CASRNMGRGGSYNEQFF
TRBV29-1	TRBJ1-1	CSVELRAGEAFF
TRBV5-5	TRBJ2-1	CASSLVGADEQFF
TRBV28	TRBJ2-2	CASRYSGTANTGELFF
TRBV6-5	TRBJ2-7	CASSYSTGTANYEQYF
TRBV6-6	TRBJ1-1	CASRFERGGNTEAFF
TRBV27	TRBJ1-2	CASSSHSSAGGYTF